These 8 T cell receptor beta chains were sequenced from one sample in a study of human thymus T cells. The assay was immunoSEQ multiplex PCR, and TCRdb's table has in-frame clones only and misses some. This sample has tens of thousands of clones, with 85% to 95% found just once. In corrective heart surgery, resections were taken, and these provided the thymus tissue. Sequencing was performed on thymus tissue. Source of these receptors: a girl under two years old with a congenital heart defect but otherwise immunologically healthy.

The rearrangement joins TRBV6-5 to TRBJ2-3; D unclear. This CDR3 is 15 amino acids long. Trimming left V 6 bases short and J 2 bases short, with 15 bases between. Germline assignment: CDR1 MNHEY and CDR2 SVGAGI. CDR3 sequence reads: CASRSGSSYTDTQYF. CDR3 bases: TGTGCCAGCAGGTCCGGCAGTTCATACACAGATACGCAGTATTTT.

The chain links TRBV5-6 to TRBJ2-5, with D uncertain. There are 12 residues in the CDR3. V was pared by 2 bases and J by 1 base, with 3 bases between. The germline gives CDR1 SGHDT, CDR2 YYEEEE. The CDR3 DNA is TGTGCCAGCAGCTTCCCCCAAGAGACCCAGTACTTC. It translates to CASSFPQETQYF. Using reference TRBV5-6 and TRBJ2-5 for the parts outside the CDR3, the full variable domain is DAGVTQSPTHLIKTRGQQVTLRCSPKSGHDTVSWYQQALGQGPQFIFQYYEEEERQRGNFPDRFSGHQFPNYSSELNVNALLLGDSALYLCASSFPQETQYFGPGTRLLVL.

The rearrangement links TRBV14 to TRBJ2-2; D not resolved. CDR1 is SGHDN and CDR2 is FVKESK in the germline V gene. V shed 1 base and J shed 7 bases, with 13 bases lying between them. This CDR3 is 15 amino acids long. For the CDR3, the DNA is TGTGCCAGCAGCCAAGGGGCAGGCCGCGACGGGGAGCTGTTTTTT. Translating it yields CASSQGAGRDGELFF.

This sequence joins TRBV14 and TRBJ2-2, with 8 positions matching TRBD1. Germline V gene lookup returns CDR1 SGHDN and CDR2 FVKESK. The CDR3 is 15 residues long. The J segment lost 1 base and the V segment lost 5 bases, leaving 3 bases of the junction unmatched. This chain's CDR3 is CASSVGTGNTGELFF. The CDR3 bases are TGTGCCAGCAGCGTTGGGACAGGGAACACCGGGGAGCTGTTTTTT.

CDR3 sequence (DNA): TGCGCCAGCAGTGAGCGGCCCAGGAGCTCCTACAATGAGCAGTTCTTC. It translates to CASSERPRSSYNEQFF. This chain uses TRBV10-1 with TRBJ2-1; D is unresolved. Germline V CDR1 and CDR2: WNHNN, SYGVQD (reference sequence). The CDR3 runs 16 residues. The germline V and J ends were trimmed by 2 bases and 0 bases, with 11 bases remaining between them.

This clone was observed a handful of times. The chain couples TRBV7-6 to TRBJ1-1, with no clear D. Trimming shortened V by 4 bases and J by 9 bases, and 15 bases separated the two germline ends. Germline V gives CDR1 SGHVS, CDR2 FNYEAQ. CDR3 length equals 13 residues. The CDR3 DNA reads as TGTGCCAGCAGCTCCACCCCCGGAGGCCAAGCTTTCTTT. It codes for CASSSTPGGQAFF.

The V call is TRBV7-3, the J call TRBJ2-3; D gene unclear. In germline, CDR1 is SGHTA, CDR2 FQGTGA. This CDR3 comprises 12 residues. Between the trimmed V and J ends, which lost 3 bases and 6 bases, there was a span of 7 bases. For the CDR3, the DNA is TGTGCCAGCAGCTTCCAGGATGATACGCAGTATTTT. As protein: CASSFQDDTQYF.

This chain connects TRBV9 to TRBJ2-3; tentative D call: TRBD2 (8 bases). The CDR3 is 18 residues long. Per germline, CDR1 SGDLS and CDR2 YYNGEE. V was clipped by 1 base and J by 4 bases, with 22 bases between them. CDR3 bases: TGTGCCAGCAGCGTAACCGGGACTAGAGAAGGGGGCGCAGATACGCAGTATTTT. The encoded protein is CASSVTGTREGGADTQYF.